This T cell receptor beta chain was observed in a study of memory CD4+ T cells and cytomegalovirus serostatus. General study findings and limits: A US-trained random forest predicted CMV serostatus with median AUC roughly 0.9. Of 164 reported CMV TCRbeta sequences, under 70 were found in memory CD4+ repertoires.

Single viable CD3+CD4+CD8-CD45RO+ cells were sorted as the memory CD4+ T cells. Clones were read by immunoSEQ multiplex PCR, and TCRdb kept only the in-frame ones, dropping some. The sample has some 52,000 clones, around four fifths seen once. Notes on this clone: Its antigen is not identified.

CDR3 length: 15 residues. Trimming took off 6 bases at V and 0 bases at J, with 15 bases between the two ends. Germline CDR1 MNHNS, CDR2 SASEGT. This TCR was recovered from an adult in good health and CMV-seropositive. The gene calls are TRBV6-1 and TRBJ2-7, with D possibly being TRBD2 (6 bases). Sequencing used memory CD4+ T cells from blood. The CDR3 bases are TGTGCCAGCAGGCCCGGGACTGGGAACTCCTACGAGCAGTACTTC. It encodes CASRPGTGNSYEQYF.